The rows below give T cell receptor delta chains drawn from one sample of a study of γδ T cells in repeated Plasmodium falciparum infection. TCRdb reapplied CATT to the multiplex PCR reads. The sample has tens of thousands of delta-chain clones; approximately 0.92% are singletons. Sequenced material: gamma-delta T cells from blood. The receptors shown here come from a pool of human donors (malaria-infected and uninfected, not separated). Each CDR3 is given with its conserved first and last residue. Fields, in order: clone size, V gene, D gene, J gene, CDR3 protein, CDR3 DNA. The D gene is left open where the match is weak. Only some rows state a clone size, as once, few, many or a class for expanded clones.

medium-sized	TRDV2	NA	TRDJ1	CACDTVSITDKLIF	TGTGCCTGTGACACCGTCTCCATAACCGATAAACTCATCTTT
many	TRDV1	TRDD3	TRDJ1	CALGEQTYVLGDTTDKLIF	TGTGCTCTTGGGGAACAAACCTACGTACTGGGGGATACCACCGATAAACTCATCTTT
medium-sized	TRAV38-2/DV8	TRDD3	TRDJ1	CAYSAGGPYTDKLIF	TGTGCTTATAGTGCTGGGGGACCGTACACCGATAAACTCATCTTT
many	TRDV1	TRDD3	TRDJ1	CALGEHRFRGGWGILAADKLIF	TGTGCTCTTGGGGAACATCGTTTCAGGGGTGGGTGGGGGATACTGGCGGCCGATAAACTCATCTTT
many	TRDV2	TRDD3	TRDJ1	CACDSLGDNGKLIF	TGTGCCTGTGACAGCCTGGGGGATAACGGTAAACTCATCTTT
many	TRDV1	NA	TRDJ1	CALLIRGKLIF	TGTGCTCTCCTTATACGGGGTAAACTCATCTTT
many	TRDV1	NA	TRDJ1	CALGDKVLIPPDKLIF	TGTGCTCTTGGGGACAAGGTACTGATCCCGCCCGATAAACTCATCTTT
medium-sized	TRDV1	TRDD3	TRDJ1	CALGAWGYPPALGDTDKLIF	TGTGCTCTTGGGGCGTGGGGGTACCCCCCGGCACTGGGGGACACCGATAAACTCATCTTT
many	TRDV1	NA	TRDJ1	CALGEQLPTRSPLLGAPGWYTDKLIF	TGTGCTCTTGGGGAACAGCTTCCTACGAGATCCCCTTTACTGGGGGCCCCCGGATGGTACACCGATAAACTCATCTTT
many	TRDV1	TRDD3	TRDJ1	CALGDARLGIHTDKLIF	TGTGCTCTTGGGGATGCCCGACTGGGGATCCATACCGATAAACTCATCTTT
medium-sized	TRDV2	TRDD3	TRDJ1	CACDTGPGGYETDKLIF	TGTGCCTGTGACACCGGCCCTGGGGGATACGAAACCGATAAACTCATCTTT
medium-sized	TRDV2	TRDD3	TRDJ1	CACDTLGGTYTDKLIF	TGTGCCTGTGACACACTGGGGGGGACGTACACCGATAAACTCATCTTT
medium-sized	TRDV1	NA	TRDJ1	CALGDLNWPHKYTDKLIF	TGTGCTCTTGGGGATCTTAACTGGCCTCACAAGTACACCGATAAACTCATCTTT
many	TRDV1	NA	TRDJ1	CALGELVGASRYQFDTDKLIF	TGTGCTCTTGGGGAACTAGTAGGGGCGTCCCGGTATCAATTCGACACCGATAAACTCATCTTT
many	TRDV1	TRDD3	TRDJ1	CALGLRSPLFLLTGGVTDKLIF	TGTGCTCTTGGGCTAAGATCCCCCTTATTCCTGCTTACTGGGGGAGTCACCGATAAACTCATCTTT
NA	TRDV1	NA	TRDJ1	CALGESLIAGDLYTDKLIF	TGTGCTCTTGGGGAATCACTTATTGCTGGGGACCTGTACACCGATAAACTCATCTTT
medium-sized	TRDV3	NA	TRDJ1	CAFRPSRTPDKLIF	TGTGCCTTTCGGCCCAGCAGGACCCCCGATAAACTCATCTTT
many	TRDV2	NA	TRDJ1	CACDTGMTDKLIF	TGTGCCTGTGACACCGGGATGACCGATAAACTCATCTTT
medium-sized	TRDV1	NA	TRDJ1	CALGELKSFRYTDKLIF	TGTGCTCTTGGGGAACTAAAGAGTTTTCGGTACACCGATAAACTCATCTTT
many	TRDV1	TRDD3	TRDJ1	CALGEPGLSFSNWGIWRQDKLIF	TGTGCTCTTGGGGAACCTGGGCTATCTTTCTCGAACTGGGGGATATGGAGGCAAGATAAACTCATCTTT
medium-sized	TRDV2	TRDD3	TRDJ1	CACDTGGYGYTDKLIF	TGTGCCTGTGACACCGGGGGATACGGCTACACCGATAAACTCATCTTT
many	TRDV2	NA	TRDJ1	CACDTVGARDTDKLIF	TGTGCCTGTGACACTGTGGGGGCGCGAGACACCGATAAACTCATCTTT
many	TRDV2	TRDD3	TRDJ1	CACDSLGNWGYLRYTDKLIF	TGTGCCTGTGACTCGTTAGGGAACTGGGGATACCTGAGGTACACCGATAAACTCATCTTT
many	TRDV1	TRDD2	TRDJ1	CALGATSYRGKLIF	TGTGCTCTTGGGGCCACTTCCTACCGGGGGAAACTCATCTTT
medium-sized	TRDV2	TRDD3	TRDJ1	CACDALLGDTRDDKLIF	TGTGCCTGTGACGCATTACTGGGGGATACGCGTGACGATAAACTCATCTTT
many	TRDV1	TRDD3	TRDJ1	CALGKGATAGYWGPYTDKLIF	TGTGCTCTTGGGAAAGGGGCCACGGCTGGGTACTGGGGCCCGTACACCGATAAACTCATCTTT
many	TRDV1	NA	TRDJ1	CALGELNSFLRRVGYWGYTDKLIF	TGTGCTCTTGGGGAACTGAACAGTTTCCTACGTAGAGTTGGGTACTGGGGGTACACCGATAAACTCATCTTT
many	TRDV2	TRDD3	TRDJ1	CACDPILYWGIADKLIF	TGTGCCTGCGACCCGATACTCTACTGGGGGATTGCCGATAAACTCATCTTT
many	TRDV2	TRDD3	TRDJ1	CACDTVTGGYAMEFIF	TGTGCCTGTGACACCGTTACTGGGGGATACGCGATGGAATTCATCTTT
many	TRDV1	TRDD3	TRDJ1	CALGEGRFRLGDHIPDKLIF	TGTGCTCTTGGGGAAGGTAGATTTCGGCTGGGGGATCACATCCCCGATAAACTCATCTTT
many	TRDV2	TRDD3	TRDJ1	CACDRLGDGDKLIF	TGTGCCTGTGACAGACTGGGGGATGGTGATAAACTCATCTTT
many	TRDV1	TRDD3	TRDJ1	CALGDPLGYWGIQPFTDKLIF	TGTGCTCTTGGGGACCCTCTGGGTTACTGGGGGATACAGCCGTTCACCGATAAACTCATCTTT